The T cell receptor (beta chain) described here comes from a study of long-term antiretroviral therapy in people with HIV. Sequencing used immunoSEQ v3.0 at survey level. Some clones are missing from TCRdb's copy, which holds only in-frame ones; the method was immunoSEQ multiplex PCR. The data contain approximately 21,000 clones, approximately 80% of them singletons. The TCR sequence derives from a man aged 45-65 years with HIV. This specimen was unsorted PBMCs, taken 0.3 years after starting antiretroviral therapy.

DNA for the CDR3: TGTGCCAGCAGTCAGACAGGGTGGGCTGAAGCTTTCTTT. This sequence encodes CASSQTGWAEAFF. This chain connects TRBV27 to TRBJ1-1, with 7 bases lining up with TRBD1. Germline-derived CDR1 and CDR2 are MNHEY and SMNVEV (reference sequence). The CDR3 runs to 13 residues. Germline trimming cut 5 bases from V and 6 bases from J; bases unmatched to any gene: 6.